A single sample is the source of the 25 T cell receptor beta chains below, sequenced in a study of graft-versus-host responses after intestinal transplantation. TCRdb keeps only in-frame clones here, not all; method: immunoSEQ multiplex PCR. This sample has some 18,000 clones, with more than 65% found just once. The sample was PBMCs, taken 14 days after transplant. Receptor source: a human patient who received an intestinal transplant, so some T cells may come from the graft donor.

The chain carries TRBV29-1 and TRBJ2-3; D may be TRBD1 (5 bases). With 1 base removed from V and 1 base from J, the gap between germline ends came to 18 bases. This CDR3 comprises 17 residues. Germline CDR1 and CDR2: SQVTM and ANQGSEA. The CDR3: CSVEGTTLWLGTDTQYF. The CDR3 DNA follows: TGCAGCGTTGAAGGGACAACCTTATGGCTGGGCACAGATACGCAGTATTTT.

This chain joins TRBV5-4 and TRBJ2-1; possibly TRBD1 or TRBD2 for D (5 bases each). There are 14 residues in the CDR3. V lost 2 bases and J 4 bases, leaving 10 bases between the germline ends. CDR1 and CDR2 (germline): SGHNT, YYREEE (reference sequence). CDR3 in amino acids: CASSLAGSYNEQFF. The CDR3 coding sequence is TGTGCCAGCAGCTTAGCAGGGAGTTACAATGAGCAGTTCTTC.

The CDR3 is CASSLGLESSTDTQYF. CDR3 bases: TGTGCCAGCAGCTTAGGACTAGAATCTAGCACAGATACGCAGTATTTT. The V gene is TRBV13, the J gene TRBJ2-3; possible D gene TRBD2, 5 bases. V lost 0 bases and J 0 bases, leaving 10 bases between the germline ends. The germline gives CDR1 PRHDT, CDR2 FYEKMQ (reference sequence). There are 16 residues in the CDR3. Full variable domain (remainder filled in from reference TRBV13 and TRBJ2-3): AAGVIQSPRHLIKEKRETATLKCYPIPRHDTVYWYQQGPGQDPQFLISFYEKMQSDKGSIPDRFSAQQFSDYHSELNMSSLELGDSALYFCASSLGLESSTDTQYFGPGTRLTVL.

This chain connects TRBV7-9 to TRBJ1-5, with D possibly matching TRBD1 (5 bases). This CDR3 contains 14 residues. The V gene lost 3 bases and the J gene lost 0 bases, with 6 bases spanning the gap. The germline V gene has CDR1 SEHNR and CDR2 FQNEAQ (reference sequence). CDR3 sequence (DNA): TGTGCCAGCAGCTTCAGGGATAGCAATCAGCCCCAGCATTTT. Translating it yields CASSFRDSNQPQHF.

The rearrangement links TRBV5-4 to TRBJ1-4; 7 bases align to TRBD1. The germline gives CDR1 SGHNT, CDR2 YYREEE (reference sequence). This CDR3 comprises 16 residues. The V segment lost 3 bases and the J segment 7 bases; nucleotides outside the gene matches: 12. CDR3 protein: CASSSWTGGGSEKLFF. In nucleotides, the CDR3 is TGTGCCAGCAGCTCGTGGACAGGAGGGGGAAGTGAAAAACTGTTTTTT.

This clone was detected a few times. The chain recombines TRBV28 with TRBJ2-7, with D unclear. The germline CDR1 and CDR2 sequences are MDHEN and SYDVKM. CDR3 length: 13 amino acids. Trimming pared 5 bases from V and 3 bases from J, leaving 11 bases between. CDR3: CASSPGPYYEQYF. CDR3 coding DNA: TGTGCCAGCAGTCCCGGGCCTTACTACGAGCAGTACTTC.

The V and J genes are TRBV29-1 and TRBJ1-1; TRBD1 might be the D (5 bases). Trimming pared 3 bases from V and 4 bases from J, leaving 18 bases between. The CDR3 covers 15 residues. Germline V gene lookup returns CDR1 SQVTM and CDR2 ANQGSEA. The CDR3 region is CSVEGDGRVSTEAFF. As DNA, the CDR3 is TGCAGCGTTGAGGGGGACGGTCGGGTGAGCACTGAAGCTTTCTTT.

The rearrangement joins TRBV5-1 to TRBJ1-1; TRBD1 might be the D (6 bases). V shed 5 bases and J shed 1 base, with 6 bases lying between them. In germline, CDR1 is SGHRS, CDR2 YFSETQ. The CDR3 loop spans 12 amino acids. Written as DNA, the CDR3 is TGCGCCAGCAGGACAGGGAACACTGAAGCTTTCTTT. Residues: CASRTGNTEAFF.

The chain links TRBV28 to TRBJ1-5; D is possibly TRBD1 (6 bases). CDR1 MDHEN and CDR2 SYDVKM come from the germline V gene. This CDR3 region has 15 residues. The V and J ends lost 6 bases and 5 bases respectively, with 17 bases between them. The chain's CDR3 is CASSDTNRVYQPQHF. Written as DNA, the CDR3 is TGTGCCAGCAGCGACACAAACAGGGTCTATCAGCCCCAGCATTTT. Supplemented by reference TRBV28 and TRBJ1-5, the full variable domain reads DVKVTQSSRYLVKRTGEKVFLECVQDMDHENMFWYRQDPGLGLRLIYFSYDVKMKEKGDIPEGYSVSREKKERFSLILESASTNQTSMYLCASSDTNRVYQPQHFGDGTRLSIL.

This sequence joins TRBV2 and TRBJ1-2; 7 bases fit TRBD1. CDR1 is SNHLY and CDR2 is FYNNEI in the germline V gene. J was trimmed by 3 bases and V by 3 bases; bases with no gene match: 4. The CDR3 sequence is 14 residues long. This CDR3 is CASSDPGTDYGYTF. The CDR3 region has the DNA TGTGCCAGCAGTGATCCGGGGACAGACTATGGCTACACCTTC.

The CDR3 bases are TGTGCCAGCAGCCCCGGGACGGGCAATCAGCCCCAGCATTTT. As protein: CASSPGTGNQPQHF. J is TRBJ1-5 and V is TRBV7-9, with a possible D match to TRBD1 (5 bases). This CDR3 region has 14 residues. V dropped 5 bases and J dropped 2 bases, with 10 bases sitting between them. CDR1 and CDR2 (germline): SEHNR, FQNEAQ (reference sequence).

A single count supports this clone. The rearrangement joins TRBV7-3 to TRBJ2-7; 7 nucleotides agree with TRBD2. Germline values: CDR1 SGHTA, CDR2 FQGTGA. The CDR3 runs 15 residues. V gave up 3 bases and J gave up 3 bases; unmatched junction bases: 8. The CDR3 reads CASSFTGRKFYEQYF. In nucleotides, the CDR3 is TGTGCCAGCAGCTTTACCGGGAGGAAGTTCTACGAGCAGTACTTC.

The rearrangement links TRBV4-1 to TRBJ1-1; D remains ambiguous. CDR3 size: 13 residues. Trimming pared 1 base from V and 2 bases from J, leaving 5 bases between. Germline-derived CDR1 and CDR2 are MGHRA and YSYEKL. CDR3 sequence (DNA): TGCGCCAGCAGCCAAGGCGATAACACTGAAGCTTTCTTT. This gives the protein CASSQGDNTEAFF.

This clone was detected once. This chain connects TRBV4-1 to TRBJ2-2; perhaps TRBD2 as D (5 bases). The germline V gene encodes CDR1 MGHRA and CDR2 YSYEKL. The CDR3 length is 17 residues. The V gene lost 1 base and the J gene lost 2 bases, with 14 bases spanning the gap. CDR3 in DNA: TGCGCCAGCAGCCAAGGAGGGAAAAGGCCTAACACCGGGGAGCTGTTTTTT. This encodes CASSQGGKRPNTGELFF.

This clone was seen a handful of times. The CDR3 coding sequence is TGTGCCAGCAGCGATGGGGATCAGCCCCAGCATTTT. It specifies CASSDGDQPQHF. V is TRBV9 and J is TRBJ1-5; D gene ambiguous. CDR3 size: 12 residues. The V and J ends lost 3 bases and 5 bases respectively, with 6 bases between them. Germline CDR1 reads SGDLS; CDR2 reads YYNGEE. The full variable domain, its missing parts supplied by reference TRBV9 and TRBJ1-5, is DSGVTQTPKHLITATGQRVTLRCSPRSGDLSVYWYQQSLDQGLQFLIQYYNGEERAKGNILERFSAQQFPDLHSELNLSSLELGDSALYFCASSDGDQPQHFGDGTRLSIL.

V is TRBV5-1 and J is TRBJ2-1; 8 nucleotides agree with TRBD1. CDR3 length equals 15 residues. Trimming took 1 base from V and 3 from J; bases not matched to a gene: 3. Per germline, CDR1 SGHRS and CDR2 YFSETQ. The CDR3 DNA reads TGCGCCAGCAGCTTGTTGACAGGGGACTACAATGAGCAGTTCTTC. The encoded protein is CASSLLTGDYNEQFF.

This sequence joins TRBV25-1 and TRBJ1-1; D gene uncertain. The CDR3 contains 13 residues. Germline V gene sequence: CDR1 MGHDK, CDR2 SYGVNS. Trimming left V 4 bases short and J 0 bases short, with 6 bases between. The CDR3 DNA follows: TGTGCCAGCAGTGTGGGATTGAACACTGAAGCTTTCTTT. As protein: CASSVGLNTEAFF.

The gene calls are TRBV15 and TRBJ1-4; D may be TRBD1 (5 bases). This CDR3 comprises 16 residues. Trimming stripped 0 bases from V and 7 bases from J, with 15 bases between. From germline, CDR1 is LNHNV and CDR2 YYDKDF (reference sequence). The CDR3 loop reads CATSRESLDGGEKLFF. The CDR3 DNA reads TGTGCCACCAGCAGAGAATCCCTGGATGGGGGTGAAAAACTGTTTTTT.

This clone is a singleton in its sample. This chain connects TRBV28 to TRBJ2-7; D not resolved. The CDR3 extends over 15 amino acids. CDR1 is MDHEN, CDR2 SYDVKM, per germline. V shed 5 bases and J shed 0 bases, with 14 bases lying between them. The CDR3 reads CASSPSGTRSYEQYF. The CDR3 bases are TGTGCCAGCAGTCCTTCGGGCACTCGCTCCTACGAGCAGTACTTC.

This chain links TRBV5-4 with TRBJ2-7; D ambiguous. In germline, CDR1 is SGHNT, CDR2 YYREEE (reference sequence). There are 11 residues in the CDR3. Trimming took off 0 bases at V and 5 bases at J, with 3 bases between the two ends. In DNA form, the CDR3 reads TGTGCCAGCAGCTTGGAAGACGAGCAGTACTTC. This translates into CASSLEDEQYF. Complete variable domain (other parts from reference TRBV5-4 and TRBJ2-7): ETGVTQSPTHLIKTRGQQVTLRCSSQSGHNTVSWYQQALGQGPQFIFQYYREEENGRGNFPPRFSGLQFPNYSSELNVNALELDDSALYLCASSLEDEQYFGPGTRLTVT.

The chain employs TRBV7-3 and TRBJ2-3; D is possibly TRBD1 (6 bases). V was shortened by 0 bases and J by 2 bases, with 9 bases between the two germline ends. This CDR3 spans 15 amino acids. Germline V gives CDR1 SGHTA, CDR2 FQGTGA. CDR3 region: CASSLTGATTDTQYF. The CDR3 DNA is TGTGCCAGCAGCTTAACGGGGGCGACCACAGATACGCAGTATTTT.

The chain recombines TRBV28 with TRBJ2-1, with D uncertain. The germline V gene encodes CDR1 MDHEN and CDR2 SYDVKM. V lost 2 bases, J lost 10 bases, and 12 bases lay in between. The CDR3 extends over 13 amino acids. CDR3 sequence reads: CASSLGPTSEQFF. The CDR3, as DNA: TGTGCCAGCAGTTTAGGTCCCACGAGCGAGCAGTTCTTC.

The chain recombines TRBV19 with TRBJ1-5; D is uncertain. Trimming took 5 bases from V and 1 from J, leaving 9 bases between them. The CDR3 runs 14 residues. Germline V gene data show CDR1 as LNHDA and CDR2 as SQIVND (reference sequence). The CDR3 nucleotides read TGTGCCAGTAGTCGGAGTCCGAGCAATCAGCCCCAGCATTTT. It translates to CASSRSPSNQPQHF. The full variable domain, rest sourced from reference TRBV19 and TRBJ1-5, is DGGITQSPKYLFRKEGQNVTLSCEQNLNHDAMYWYRQDPGQGLRLIYYSQIVNDFQKGDIAEGYSVSREKKESFPLTVTSAQKNPTAFYLCASSRSPSNQPQHFGDGTRLSIL.

The sample holds a few counts of this clone. The genes are TRBV6-5 and TRBJ1-2; D not certain. V was cut by 10 bases and J by 4 bases, with 10 bases left in between. CDR1 MNHEY and CDR2 SVGAGI come from the germline V gene. The CDR3 extends over 11 amino acids. The CDR3 here is CATQTSYGYTF. The CDR3 DNA reads TGTGCCACCCAGACATCCTATGGCTACACCTTC.

This sequence joins TRBV5-4 and TRBJ2-5; tentatively, D is TRBD2 (6 bases). CDR1 is SGHNT, CDR2 YYREEE, per germline (reference sequence). Trimming stripped 0 bases from V and 3 bases from J, with 6 bases between. This CDR3 is 13 amino acids long. CDR3 amino acids: CASSLVAEETQYF. The CDR3 coding sequence is TGTGCCAGCAGCTTGGTAGCGGAAGAGACCCAGTACTTC.